The entry that follows covers one TCR beta chain sequence. The assay was immunoSEQ multiplex PCR, and TCRdb's table has in-frame clones only and misses some. The data contain 90,000 to 120,000 clones, just over 90% of them singletons. The CDR3 runs to 15 residues. V was cut by 2 bases and J by 6 bases, with 14 bases left in between. Germline V gene data show CDR1 as SGHTS and CDR2 as YDEGEE. This sample is part of a study of T cell changes during pregnancy in multiple sclerosis. The chain links TRBV5-8 to TRBJ2-2, with a weak D call TRBD1 (5 bases). The TCR comes from a female donor with multiple sclerosis, enrolled in a pregnancy study. Sequenced material: peripheral blood, taken after pregnancy. The CDR3: CASSLDGALAGELFF. CDR3 nucleotide sequence: TGTGCCAGCAGCTTAGATGGGGCGCTTGCCGGGGAGCTGTTTTTT.